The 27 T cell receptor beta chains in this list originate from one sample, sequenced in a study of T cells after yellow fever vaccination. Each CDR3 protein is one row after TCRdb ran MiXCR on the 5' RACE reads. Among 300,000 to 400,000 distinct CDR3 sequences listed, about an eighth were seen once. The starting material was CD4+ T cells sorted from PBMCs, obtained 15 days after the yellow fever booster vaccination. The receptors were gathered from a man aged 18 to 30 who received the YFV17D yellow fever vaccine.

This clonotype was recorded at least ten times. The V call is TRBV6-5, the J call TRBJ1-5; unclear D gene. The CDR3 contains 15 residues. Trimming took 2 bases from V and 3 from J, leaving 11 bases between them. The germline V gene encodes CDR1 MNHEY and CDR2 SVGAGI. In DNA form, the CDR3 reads TGTGCCAGCAGTTACGGTTCGGGGAACAATCAGCCCCAGCATTTT. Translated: CASSYGSGNNQPQHF.

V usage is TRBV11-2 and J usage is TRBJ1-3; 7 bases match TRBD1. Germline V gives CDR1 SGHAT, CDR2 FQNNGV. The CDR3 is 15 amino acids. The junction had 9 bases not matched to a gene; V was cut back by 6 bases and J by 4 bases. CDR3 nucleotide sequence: TGTGCCAGCAGAGATACAGGGGTTGCAGGAAACACCATATATTTT. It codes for CASRDTGVAGNTIYF.

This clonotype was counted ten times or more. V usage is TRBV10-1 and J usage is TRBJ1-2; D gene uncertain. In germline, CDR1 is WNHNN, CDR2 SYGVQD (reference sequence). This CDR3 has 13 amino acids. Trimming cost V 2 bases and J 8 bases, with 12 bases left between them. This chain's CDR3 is CASSEDPSRGYTF. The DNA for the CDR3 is TGCGCCAGCAGTGAGGACCCTTCACGAGGCTACACCTTC.

CDR3 in amino acids: CSGGQGGNTEAFF. The CDR3 DNA reads as TGCAGCGGCGGACAGGGGGGGAACACTGAAGCTTTCTTT. The gene calls are TRBV29-1 and TRBJ1-1; 10 bases agree with TRBD1. Germline CDR1 and CDR2: SQVTM and ANQGSEA. CDR3 length equals 13 residues. With 7 bases clipped from V and 1 base from J, the junction kept 3 bases outside the gene matches.

This CDR3 is CASSQGLSGAVAFF. DNA for the CDR3: TGTGCCAGCAGCCAAGGGCTATCGGGGGCTGTAGCTTTCTTT. The chain employs TRBV14 and TRBJ1-1; weak D call: TRBD1 (6 bases). The CDR3 length is 14 residues. The V gene lost 1 base and the J gene lost 10 bases, with 16 bases spanning the gap. The germline CDR1 and CDR2 sequences are SGHDN and FVKESK. Full variable domain (remainder filled in from reference TRBV14 and TRBJ1-1): EAGVTQFPSHSVIEKGQTVTLRCDPISGHDNLYWYRRVMGKEIKFLLHFVKESKQDESGMPNNRFLAERTGGTYSTLKVQPAELEDSGVYFCASSQGLSGAVAFFGQGTRLTVV.

The chain's CDR3 is CASSTIAGGYEQYF. The CDR3 DNA follows: TGTGCCAGCAGTACGATAGCGGGAGGGTACGAGCAGTACTTC. The chain carries TRBV6-5 and TRBJ2-7; the match to TRBD2 covers 11 bases. V lost 5 bases to trimming and J lost 4 bases; unmatched junction nucleotides: 4. Germline lookup yields CDR1 MNHEY and CDR2 SVGAGI. The CDR3 has 14 amino acids.

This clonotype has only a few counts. CDR3 sequence: CSASPPPGETQYF. CDR3 DNA sequence: TGCAGTGCTAGTCCCCCCCCCGGCGAGACCCAGTACTTC. The V call is TRBV20-1, the J call TRBJ2-5; the D is unclear. The V gene's germline CDR1 is DFQATT and CDR2 SNEGSKA (reference sequence). Trimming pared 3 bases from V and 5 bases from J, leaving 13 bases between. This CDR3 is built from 13 residues.

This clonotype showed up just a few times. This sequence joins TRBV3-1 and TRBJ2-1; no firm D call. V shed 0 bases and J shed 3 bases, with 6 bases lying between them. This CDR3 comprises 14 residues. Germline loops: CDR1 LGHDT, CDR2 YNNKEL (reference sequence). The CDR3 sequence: CASSQDAFYNEQFF. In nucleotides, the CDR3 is TGTGCCAGCAGCCAAGACGCGTTCTACAATGAGCAGTTCTTC.

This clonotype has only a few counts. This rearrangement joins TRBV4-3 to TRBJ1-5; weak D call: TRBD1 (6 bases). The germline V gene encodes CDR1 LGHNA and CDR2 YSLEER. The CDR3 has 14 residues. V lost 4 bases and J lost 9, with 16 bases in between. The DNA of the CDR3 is TGCGCCAGCAGCCTTCGACAGGCCCAAGGGCCCCAGCATTTT. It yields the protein CASSLRQAQGPQHF.

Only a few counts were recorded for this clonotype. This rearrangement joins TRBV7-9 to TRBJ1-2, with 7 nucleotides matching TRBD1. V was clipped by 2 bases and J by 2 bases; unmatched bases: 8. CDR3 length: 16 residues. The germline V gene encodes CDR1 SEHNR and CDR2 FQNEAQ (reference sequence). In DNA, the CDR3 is TGTGCCAGCAGCTTAAGTTCGACAGGGAAGAACTATGGCTACACCTTC. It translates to CASSLSSTGKNYGYTF.

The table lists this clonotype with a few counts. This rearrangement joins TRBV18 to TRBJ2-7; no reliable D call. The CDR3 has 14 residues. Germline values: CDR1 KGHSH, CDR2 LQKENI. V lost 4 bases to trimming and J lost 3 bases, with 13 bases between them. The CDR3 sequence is CASSQTRINYEQYF. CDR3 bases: TGTGCCAGCTCACAGACGAGGATCAACTACGAGCAGTACTTC.

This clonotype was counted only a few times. CDR3 coding DNA: TGTGCCAGCGGGCAGGGGGTAGTGTTGGCCCAGTACTTC. It yields the protein CASGQGVVLAQYF. The V gene is TRBV28, the J gene TRBJ2-5; TRBD1 agrees at 7 bases. The CDR3 is made up of 13 amino acids. Germline assignment: CDR1 MDHEN and CDR2 SYDVKM. V shed 8 bases, J shed 9 bases, and the junction held 12 bases outside the gene matches.

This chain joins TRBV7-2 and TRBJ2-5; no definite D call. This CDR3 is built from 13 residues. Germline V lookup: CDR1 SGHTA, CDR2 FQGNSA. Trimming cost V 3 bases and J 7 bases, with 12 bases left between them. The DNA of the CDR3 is TGTGCCAGCAGCTTCCTGGTCGCAGGGACCCAGTACTTC. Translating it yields CASSFLVAGTQYF. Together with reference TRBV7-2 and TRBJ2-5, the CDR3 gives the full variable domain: GAGVSQSPSNKVTEKGKDVELRCDPISGHTALYWYRQSLGQGLEFLIYFQGNSAPDKSGLPSDRFSAERTGGSVSTLTIQRTQQEDSAVYLCASSFLVAGTQYFGPGTRLLVL.

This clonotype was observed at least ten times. CDR3 residues: CASSAGHLTNEKLFF. The CDR3 DNA reads TGCGCCAGCAGCGCCGGACATCTAACTAATGAAAAACTGTTTTTT. The J gene is TRBJ1-4, the V gene TRBV5-1; TRBD1 is a possible D gene (5 bases). Germline loops: CDR1 SGHRS, CDR2 YFSETQ. Deletions cut 4 bases from V and 1 base from J, with 11 bases between. The CDR3 is made up of 15 amino acids.

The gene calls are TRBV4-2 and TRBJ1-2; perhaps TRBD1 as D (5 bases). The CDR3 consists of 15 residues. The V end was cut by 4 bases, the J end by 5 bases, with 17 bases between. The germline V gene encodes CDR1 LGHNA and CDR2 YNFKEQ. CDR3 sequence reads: CASSRETAKKYGYTF. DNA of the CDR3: TGTGCCAGCAGCCGCGAGACAGCGAAGAAATATGGCTACACCTTC.

The CDR3 is CASSQYRGRVTEAFF. The CDR3 bases are TGCGCCAGCAGCCAATACAGGGGGCGGGTCACTGAAGCTTTCTTT. The rearrangement links TRBV4-3 to TRBJ1-1; 9 bases match TRBD1. V lost 2 bases to trimming and J lost 4 bases; unmatched junction nucleotides: 5. CDR3 length equals 15 residues. Germline V gene lookup returns CDR1 LGHNA and CDR2 YSLEER.

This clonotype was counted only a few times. The DNA of the CDR3 is TGCGCCAGCAGCTTGGGCTACTCCTACAATGAGCAGTTCTTC. Its translation is CASSLGYSYNEQFF. The gene calls are TRBV5-1 and TRBJ2-1; D ambiguous. The CDR3 runs to 14 residues. Germline assignment: CDR1 SGHRS and CDR2 YFSETQ. With 0 bases removed from V and 0 bases from J, the gap between germline ends came to 4 bases.

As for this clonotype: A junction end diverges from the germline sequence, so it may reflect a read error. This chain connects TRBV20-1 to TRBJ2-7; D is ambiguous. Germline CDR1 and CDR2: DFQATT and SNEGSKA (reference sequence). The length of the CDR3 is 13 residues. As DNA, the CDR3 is TGCAGTGCTAGAGATGCCATCTCCCACGAGCAGTACTTC. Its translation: CSARDAISHEQYF.

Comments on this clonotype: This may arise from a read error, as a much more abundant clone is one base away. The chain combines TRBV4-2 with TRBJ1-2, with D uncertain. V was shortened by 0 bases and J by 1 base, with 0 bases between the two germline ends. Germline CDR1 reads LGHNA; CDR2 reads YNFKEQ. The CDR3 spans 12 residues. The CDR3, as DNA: TGTGCCAGCAGCCAAGATAACTATGGCTACACCTTC. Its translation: CASSQDNYGYTF.

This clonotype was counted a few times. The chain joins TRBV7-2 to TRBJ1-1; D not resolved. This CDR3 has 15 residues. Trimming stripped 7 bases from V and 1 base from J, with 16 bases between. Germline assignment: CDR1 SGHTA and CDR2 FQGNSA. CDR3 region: CASTLVGEGNTEAFF. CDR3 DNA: TGTGCCAGCACTCTGGTGGGAGAGGGGAACACTGAAGCTTTCTTT.

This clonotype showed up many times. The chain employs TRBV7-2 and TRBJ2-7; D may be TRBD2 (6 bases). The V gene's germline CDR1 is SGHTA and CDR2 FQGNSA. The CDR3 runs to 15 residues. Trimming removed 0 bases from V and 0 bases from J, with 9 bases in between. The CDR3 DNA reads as TGTGCCAGCAGCTTAGCTCCGGGAGCCTCCTACGAGCAGTACGTC. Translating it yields CASSLAPGASYEQYV.

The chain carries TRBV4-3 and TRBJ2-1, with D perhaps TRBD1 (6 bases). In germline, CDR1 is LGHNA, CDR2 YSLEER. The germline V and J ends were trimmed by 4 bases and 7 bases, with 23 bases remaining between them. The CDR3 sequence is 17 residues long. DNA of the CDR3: TGCGCCAGCAGCCGAGAGGGACATATCTCCCCCAATAATGAGCAGTTCTTC. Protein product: CASSREGHISPNNEQFF.

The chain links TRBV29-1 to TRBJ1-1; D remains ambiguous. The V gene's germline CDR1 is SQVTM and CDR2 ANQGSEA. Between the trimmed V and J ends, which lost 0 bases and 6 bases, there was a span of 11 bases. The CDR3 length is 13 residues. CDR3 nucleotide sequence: TGCAGCGTTGAAGATCGCGAGGGATCTGAAGCTTTCTTT. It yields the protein CSVEDREGSEAFF.

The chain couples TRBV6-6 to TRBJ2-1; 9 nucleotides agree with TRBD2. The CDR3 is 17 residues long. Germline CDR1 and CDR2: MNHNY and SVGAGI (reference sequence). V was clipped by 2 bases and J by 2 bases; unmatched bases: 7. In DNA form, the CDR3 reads TGTGCCAGCAGTTACCCGACTAGCGGAATCACCTACAATGAGCAGTTCTTC. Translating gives CASSYPTSGITYNEQFF.

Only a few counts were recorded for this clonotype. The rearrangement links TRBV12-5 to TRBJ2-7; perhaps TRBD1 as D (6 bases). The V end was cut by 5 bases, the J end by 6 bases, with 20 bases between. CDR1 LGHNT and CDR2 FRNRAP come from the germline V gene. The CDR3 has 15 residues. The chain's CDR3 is CASGHAYLGAGEQYF. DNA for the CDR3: TGTGCTAGTGGTCATGCCTATTTGGGGGCTGGCGAGCAGTACTTC.

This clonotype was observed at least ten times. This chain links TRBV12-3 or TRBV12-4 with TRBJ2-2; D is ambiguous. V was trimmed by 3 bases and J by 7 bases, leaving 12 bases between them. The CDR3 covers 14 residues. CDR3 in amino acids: CASSFPDELGELFF. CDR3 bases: TGTGCCAGCAGTTTCCCTGATGAGCTCGGGGAGCTGTTTTTT.

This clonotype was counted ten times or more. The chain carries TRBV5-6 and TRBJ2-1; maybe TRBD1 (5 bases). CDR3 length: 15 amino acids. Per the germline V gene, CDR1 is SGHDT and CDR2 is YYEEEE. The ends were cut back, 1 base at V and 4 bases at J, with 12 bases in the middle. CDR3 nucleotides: TGTGCCAGCAGCTTGAACCAGGGAAGGTACAATGAGCAGTTCTTC. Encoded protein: CASSLNQGRYNEQFF.